The 32 T cell receptor beta chains below all came from one sample that was sequenced in a study of T cell changes during pregnancy in multiple sclerosis. Profiling relied on immunoSEQ multiplex PCR, and the TCRdb table lists in-frame clones only, not all of them. The sample lists over 45,000 clones; roughly 90% were seen once. Here the sequenced sample was peripheral blood, taken in the first trimester of pregnancy. The receptors were gathered from a female donor in good health, enrolled as a control in a pregnancy study.

The J gene is TRBJ2-5, the V gene TRBV7-2; D perhaps matches TRBD2 (7 bases). Trimming left V 7 bases short and J 4 bases short, with 19 bases between. The germline V gene encodes CDR1 SGHTA and CDR2 FQGNSA. CDR3 length: 15 residues. CDR3: CASIRSPGGGETQYF. The CDR3 DNA reads as TGTGCCAGCATTCGGTCTCCGGGGGGCGGAGAGACCCAGTACTTC.

This chain connects TRBV25-1 to TRBJ2-6, with 8 bases identical to TRBD1. The CDR3 consists of 16 residues. The V and J ends lost 3 bases and 4 bases, in that order; junction bases with no gene match: 5. Germline lookup yields CDR1 MGHDK and CDR2 SYGVNS. In DNA, the CDR3 is TGTGCCAGCAGTGACTCGGACAGGGCCGGGGCCAACGTCCTGACTTTC. This sequence encodes CASSDSDRAGANVLTF.

The chain recombines TRBV19 with TRBJ1-2, with 8 bases identical to TRBD1. The CDR3 has 16 residues. Germline CDR1 and CDR2: LNHDA and SQIVND (reference sequence). Germline trimming cut 4 bases from V and 4 bases from J; bases unmatched to any gene: 11. CDR3 nucleotide sequence: TGTGCCAGTAGTAAGGACAGGGAGGGTTTCGGCTATGGCTACACCTTC. It encodes CASSKDREGFGYGYTF.

This chain connects TRBV19 to TRBJ2-4, with a tentative D call TRBD2 (6 bases). The V end was cut by 3 bases, the J end by 7 bases, with 13 bases between. The CDR3 loop spans 14 amino acids. The germline CDR1 and CDR2 sequences are LNHDA and SQIVND (reference sequence). For the CDR3, the DNA is TGTGCCAGTAGTATCAAGGGAGGTAGGAACATTCAGTACTTC. Translation gives CASSIKGGRNIQYF.

The gene calls are TRBV30 and TRBJ2-7; D is perhaps TRBD2 (5 bases). Trimming shortened V by 1 base and J by 6 bases, and 7 bases separated the two germline ends. This CDR3 contains 11 residues. Per germline, CDR1 GTSNPN and CDR2 SVGIG (reference sequence). The chain's CDR3 is CAWSARGEQYF. CDR3 DNA: TGTGCCTGGAGTGCCCGGGGCGAGCAGTACTTC.

The CDR3 spells CASSKEQGQETQYF. The CDR3 region has the DNA TGTGCCAGCAGCAAGGAACAGGGTCAAGAGACCCAGTACTTC. V gene TRBV2 combines with J gene TRBJ2-5, with D tentatively TRBD1 (6 bases). The CDR3 is 14 amino acids. Germline V gene sequence: CDR1 SNHLY, CDR2 FYNNEI. The germline V and J ends were trimmed by 6 bases and 2 bases, with 13 bases remaining between them.

This chain joins TRBV7-2 and TRBJ2-7; the D is unclear. The CDR3 is 13 amino acids. V lost 3 bases, J lost 3 bases, and 9 bases lay in between. CDR1 is SGHTA and CDR2 is FQGNSA in the germline V gene. The DNA for the CDR3 is TGTGCCAGCAGCTTCGTAGAGAGCTACGAGCAGTACTTC. Protein: CASSFVESYEQYF.

This clone was counted many times. The V call is TRBV27, the J call TRBJ2-1; TRBD2 matches 9 bases. CDR1 is MNHEY and CDR2 is SMNVEV in the germline V gene (reference sequence). Trimming took 6 bases from V and 12 from J; bases not matched to a gene: 12. The CDR3 loop spans 14 amino acids. The CDR3 loop reads CASSERPSGMGQFF. The CDR3 DNA reads TGTGCCAGCAGCGAAAGGCCTAGCGGGATGGGGCAGTTCTTC.

This rearrangement joins TRBV7-8 to TRBJ1-6, with D perhaps TRBD1 (6 bases). Germline CDR1 SGHVS, CDR2 FQNEAQ. Between the trimmed V and J ends, which lost 6 bases and 10 bases, there was a span of 16 bases. This CDR3 contains 14 residues. The CDR3 region is CASSTPGALSPLHF. CDR3 sequence (DNA): TGTGCCAGCAGTACACCAGGGGCCTTGTCACCCCTCCACTTT.

V gene TRBV5-4 combines with J gene TRBJ1-6; no reliable D call. Germline CDR1 SGHNT, CDR2 YYREEE (reference sequence). V was clipped by 4 bases and J by 6 bases, with 8 bases between them. The CDR3 runs to 13 residues. In DNA, the CDR3 is TGTGCCAGCAGCCGCGGCGGTAATTCACCCCTCCACTTT. Residues: CASSRGGNSPLHF.

The table lists this clone with a count of one. The chain recombines TRBV28 with TRBJ1-4, with TRBD1 matching over 8 bases. Per the germline V gene, CDR1 is MDHEN and CDR2 is SYDVKM. This CDR3 has 14 amino acids. Losses at the gene ends were 4 bases for V and 10 bases for J; bases not matched to a gene: 8. The CDR3 nucleotides are TGTGCCAGCAGTTCCCCTGGACAGGGTAGAAAACTGTTTTTT. Its translation: CASSSPGQGRKLFF.

The chain combines TRBV5-4 with TRBJ2-1, with 12 bases that match TRBD1. Germline CDR1 reads SGHNT; CDR2 reads YYREEE (reference sequence). The J segment lost 6 bases and the V segment lost 4 bases, leaving 11 bases of the junction unmatched. This CDR3 is 17 amino acids long. The CDR3, as DNA: TGTGCCAGCAGCGTGGAACCGGGACAGGGGGCTTTCAATGAGCAGTTCTTC. Translating it yields CASSVEPGQGAFNEQFF.

This sequence joins TRBV7-9 and TRBJ2-2; 10 nucleotides match TRBD1. Germline CDR1 is SEHNR and CDR2 is FQNEAQ (reference sequence). After removal of 1 base from V and 0 bases from J, the junction contained 2 bases not matched to a gene. This CDR3 is built from 17 residues. The CDR3, as DNA: TGTGCCAGCAGCTTAGAGGGACAGGGGCCGAACACCGGGGAGCTGTTTTTT. This encodes CASSLEGQGPNTGELFF.

This chain links TRBV7-2 with TRBJ2-5, with 9 bases lining up with TRBD2. Trimming removed 1 base from V and 4 bases from J; junction bases left unmatched: 4. Germline values: CDR1 SGHTA, CDR2 FQGNSA. The CDR3 has 15 amino acids. CDR3 DNA: TGTGCCAGCAGCTTAGTTGCTAGCGGGACAGAGACCCAGTACTTC. Its translation: CASSLVASGTETQYF.

CDR3 nucleotide sequence: TGTGCCAGCAGTTGGGAGGTTGAGGAGACCCAGTACTTC. As protein: CASSWEVEETQYF. This chain uses TRBV6-5 with TRBJ2-5; D is possibly TRBD2 (6 bases). Germline V gene data show CDR1 as MNHEY and CDR2 as SVGAGI. CDR3 length: 13 residues. Trimming took off 4 bases at V and 5 bases at J, with 11 bases between the two ends.

This clone was detected once. The gene calls are TRBV6-1 and TRBJ2-1; a possible D gene is TRBD2 (5 bases). Germline CDR1 is MNHNS and CDR2 is SASEGT. V shed 1 base and J shed 7 bases, with 11 bases lying between them. The CDR3 runs 14 residues. This CDR3 reads CASSEVVEGNEQFF. For the CDR3, the DNA is TGTGCCAGCAGTGAAGTGGTTGAGGGAAATGAGCAGTTCTTC.

This chain connects TRBV19 to TRBJ2-3; TRBD2 matches 10 bases. This CDR3 contains 16 residues. Germline assignment: CDR1 LNHDA and CDR2 SQIVND (reference sequence). Losses at the gene ends were 7 bases for V and 0 bases for J; bases not matched to a gene: 7. The CDR3 reads CASTETSGWSTDTQYF. As DNA, the CDR3 is TGTGCCAGTACCGAGACTAGCGGGTGGAGCACAGATACGCAGTATTTT.

V gene TRBV20-1 combines with J gene TRBJ1-2; unclear D gene. The V and J ends lost 5 bases and 8 bases respectively, with 9 bases between them. The germline gives CDR1 DFQATT, CDR2 SNEGSKA (reference sequence). The CDR3 runs to 10 residues. CDR3 DNA sequence: TGCAGTGCTGAGGGAGGGGGCTACACCTTC. Amino acid sequence: CSAEGGGYTF.

This clone has just one count. This chain connects TRBV5-4 to TRBJ2-7; 10 bases match TRBD2. The germline CDR1 and CDR2 sequences are SGHNT and YYREEE (reference sequence). With 4 bases clipped from V and 3 bases from J, the junction kept 7 bases outside the gene matches. This CDR3 has 15 residues. The CDR3 nucleotides are TGTGCCAGCAGCGATCGGACTAGCGGAGACTACGAGCAGTACTTC. The encoded protein is CASSDRTSGDYEQYF.

The V call is TRBV2, the J call TRBJ1-6; D gene uncertain. CDR1 SNHLY and CDR2 FYNNEI come from the germline V gene. The CDR3 covers 9 residues. Deletions cut 4 bases from V and 13 bases from J, with 2 bases between. CDR3 residues: CASSAPLHF. Written as DNA, the CDR3 is TGTGCCAGCAGTGCTCCCCTCCACTTT. The full variable domain, rest sourced from reference TRBV2 and TRBJ1-6, is EPEVTQTPSHQVTQMGQEVILRCVPISNHLYFYWYRQILGQKVEFLVSFYNNEISEKSEIFDDQFSVERPDGSNFTLKIRSTKLEDSAMYFCASSAPLHFGNGTRLTVT.

The gene calls are TRBV28 and TRBJ2-7; 7 bases fit TRBD1. Trimming cost V 2 bases and J 12 bases; bases outside gene matches: 16. This CDR3 is built from 15 residues. The germline V gene encodes CDR1 MDHEN and CDR2 SYDVKM. The CDR3 reads CASSLPGIDRAYLYF. The CDR3 DNA reads as TGTGCCAGCAGTTTACCTGGAATAGACAGGGCTTACCTGTACTTC.

The V gene is TRBV4-1, the J gene TRBJ2-7; tentative D call: TRBD2 (6 bases). The germline V gene has CDR1 MGHRA and CDR2 YSYEKL. Deletions cut 1 base from V and 1 base from J, with 11 bases between. CDR3 length: 15 amino acids. Here the CDR3 reads CASSQVAEGSYEQYF. Written as DNA, the CDR3 is TGCGCCAGCAGCCAAGTGGCGGAGGGATCCTACGAGCAGTACTTC.

The chain employs TRBV13 and TRBJ2-3; 9 positions agree with TRBD2. CDR1 is PRHDT, CDR2 FYEKMQ, per germline (reference sequence). The V segment lost 1 base and the J segment 5 bases; nucleotides outside the gene matches: 10. The CDR3 extends over 17 amino acids. For the CDR3, the DNA is TGTGCCAGCAGCTTAGACCAACTAGCGGGTAAGGGAGATACGCAGTATTTT. It yields the protein CASSLDQLAGKGDTQYF.

This chain uses TRBV13 with TRBJ2-1; possibly TRBD2 for D (5 bases). Trimming stripped 4 bases from V and 5 bases from J, with 18 bases between. From germline, CDR1 is PRHDT and CDR2 FYEKMQ (reference sequence). CDR3 length equals 16 residues. The DNA of the CDR3 is TGTGCCAGCAGCTCCGGAGACGCAGAGAGGGACAATGAGCAGTTCTTC. Translation: CASSSGDAERDNEQFF.

This chain uses TRBV7-3 with TRBJ2-1; 7 bases agree with TRBD2. Germline-derived CDR1 and CDR2 are SGHTA and FQGTGA. The CDR3 runs to 20 residues. The V and J ends lost 5 bases and 2 bases, in that order; junction bases with no gene match: 21. The CDR3 loop is CASSPQKSRETQGAYNEQFF. The CDR3 DNA sequence: TGTGCCAGCAGCCCCCAAAAGTCGCGGGAGACACAAGGAGCCTACAATGAGCAGTTCTTC.

The chain is built from TRBV23-1 and TRBJ2-4, with 8 bases that match TRBD2. TRBV23-1 is placed among ORFs of uncertain function. The CDR3 is 17 residues long. Trimming at V came to 0 bases and at J to 10 bases, leaving 14 bases not matched to a gene. CDR3 sequence reads: CASSQSTKVVGRGIQYF. Written as DNA, the CDR3 is TGCGCCAGCAGTCAATCGACGAAGGTTGTCGGGAGGGGGATTCAGTACTTC.

V is TRBV11-2 and J is TRBJ2-1; no clear D gene. Per germline, CDR1 SGHAT and CDR2 FQNNGV. This CDR3 is built from 15 residues. V lost 5 bases, J lost 0 bases, and 11 bases lay in between. DNA for the CDR3: TGTGCCAGCAGCCGCTCGCGGAGCTCCTACAATGAGCAGTTCTTC. It translates to CASSRSRSSYNEQFF.

CDR3 nucleotide sequence: TGTGCCAGCAGCCCCAACCGGGGTAATCAGCCCCAGCATTTT. Translated: CASSPNRGNQPQHF. This chain uses TRBV7-2 with TRBJ1-5; D not resolved. The V and J ends lost 5 bases and 4 bases respectively, with 12 bases between them. CDR1 and CDR2 from the germline V gene are SGHTA and FQGNSA. The CDR3 extends over 14 amino acids.

The rearrangement links TRBV19 to TRBJ2-1, with 9 bases matching TRBD2. The CDR3 runs 16 residues. V lost 3 bases and J lost 5; bases outside the gene matches: 8. CDR1 is LNHDA, CDR2 SQIVND, per germline (reference sequence). CDR3 amino acids: CASSIGGLALHNEQFF. CDR3 DNA: TGTGCCAGTAGTATTGGGGGACTAGCTTTACACAATGAGCAGTTCTTC.

The chain couples TRBV14 to TRBJ2-3; 9 nucleotides line up with TRBD2. This CDR3 contains 15 residues. Germline V lookup: CDR1 SGHDN, CDR2 FVKESK. Trimming removed 3 bases from V and 5 bases from J; junction bases left unmatched: 6. The CDR3 loop reads CASSHSGRLLDTQYF. In nucleotides, the CDR3 is TGTGCCAGCAGCCACAGCGGGAGGTTGTTAGATACGCAGTATTTT.

The chain carries TRBV19 and TRBJ2-3; 9 bases map to TRBD2. Germline V gives CDR1 LNHDA, CDR2 SQIVND (reference sequence). After removal of 5 bases from V and 2 bases from J, the junction contained 2 bases not matched to a gene. The CDR3 length is 14 residues. The CDR3 bases are TGTGCCAGTAGTGGCGGGGGGGCCACAGATACGCAGTATTTT. This sequence encodes CASSGGGATDTQYF.

The chain joins TRBV5-5 to TRBJ1-1, with TRBD1 as a possible D gene (6 bases). Germline V gene data show CDR1 as SGHKS and CDR2 as YYEKEE (reference sequence). The CDR3 is made up of 14 amino acids. Between the trimmed V and J ends, which lost 2 bases and 1 base, there was a span of 9 bases. The CDR3 region is CASSLQGRNTEAFF. CDR3 nucleotide sequence: TGTGCCAGCAGCTTACAGGGTAGGAACACTGAAGCTTTCTTT.